Presented here are 24 T cell receptor beta chains from one specimen sequenced in a study of T cell clonality in common variable immunodeficiency (dated by TCRdb to between 2014 and 2017). Libraries were built with the immunoSEQ multiplex PCR assay. This is the immuneACCESS table as TCRdb keeps it, with only in-frame sequences that have V and J called. A part of the clones is gone; compared with another copy, unresolved V genes explain less than half, and the rest is unexplained. The sample comprises tens of thousands of clones, and every one was counted more than once. Clones ranked in the top ten supply roughly 3% of the sample. The sequencing sample was made of peripheral blood mononuclear cells. Receptor source: a person aged 18 to 75 in good health.

This clone was counted many times. The DNA ends 3 residues before the CDR3 does, and the rest of the CDR3 is filled in from the germline J gene. The rearrangement uses TRBV10-1 and TRBJ1-1, with D uncertain. The CDR3 runs 14 residues. The V end lost 0 bases, the J end lost 4 bases, and 9 bases lay between the germline ends. Germline V lookup: CDR1 WNHNN, CDR2 SYGVQD (reference sequence). The part of the CDR3 DNA that was read is TGCGCCAGCAGTGAGTCAGAGAAAGGCACTGAA. This gives the protein CASSESEKGTE. The entire CDR3 sequence reads CASSESEKGTEAFF.

This clone came up many times. The CDR3 end lies 3 residues beyond the end of the read and is filled in from the germline J gene. The rearrangement joins TRBV9 to TRBJ2-1, with D maybe TRBD1 (5 bases). V lost 2 bases and J lost 9, with 12 bases in between. The CDR3 is 13 amino acids. Germline V gene data show CDR1 as SGDLS and CDR2 as YYNGEE. Here the CDR3 reads CASSVSQAGEQFF. The CDR3 DNA, read in part, is TGTGCCAGCAGCGTCTCACAGGCTGGTGAG.

Many counts were recorded for this clone. The CDR3 end is not reached by the read, which stops 3 residues before it; the germline J gene fills it in. The rearrangement uses TRBV20-1 and TRBJ2-7, with TRBD2 matching 10 bases. CDR1 is DFQATT and CDR2 is SNEGSKA in the germline V gene (reference sequence). V shed 3 bases and J 4 bases; nucleotides not matched to a gene: 9. The CDR3 contains 15 residues. CDR3 sequence reads: CSARDSGLAIYEQYF. Incomplete CDR3 DNA: TGCAGTGCTAGGGATTCGGGACTAGCGATATACGAG.

This clone was counted at least ten times. The CDR3 end falls 3 residues outside the read, so it is completed with the germline J gene. The chain joins TRBV7-6 to TRBJ2-1; 14 nucleotides line up with TRBD2. The CDR3 is made up of 17 amino acids. Losses at the gene ends were 5 bases for V and 3 bases for J; bases not matched to a gene: 6. Germline assignment: CDR1 SGHVS and CDR2 FNYEAQ. Here the CDR3 reads CASSQGLAGALYNEQFF. The sequenced part of the CDR3 DNA is TGTGCCAGCAGCCAGGGACTAGCGGGAGCCCTCTACAATGAG.

This clone came up many times. The CDR3 extends 3 residues past the end of the read, so its final part is completed from the germline J gene. The chain is built from TRBV20-1 and TRBJ1-6; the match to TRBD1 covers 11 bases. V lost 6 bases, J lost 7 bases, and 8 bases stayed unmatched. The length of the CDR3 is 15 residues. Per the germline V gene, CDR1 is DFQATT and CDR2 is SNEGSKA (reference sequence). CDR3 DNA, as far as it was read: TGCAGTGCCCTCTGGACAGGGGGCAAAAATTCACCC. It specifies CSALWTGGKNSP. The full CDR3 protein is CSALWTGGKNSPLHF.

Concerning this clone: The sequenced fragment ends 3 residues before the CDR3 boundary, so the rest is inferred from the germline J gene. V is TRBV2 and J is TRBJ1-1; D remains unclear. V was clipped by 8 bases and J by 0 bases, with 7 bases between them. The germline V gene has CDR1 SNHLY and CDR2 FYNNEI. The CDR3 is 12 residues long. The CDR3 DNA, read in part, is TGTGCCAGCGGGCGTATGAACACTGAA. Its translation is CASGRMNTE. The whole CDR3 protein reads CASGRMNTEAFF.

The sample holds many counts of this clone. Other DNA sequences in the sample encode the same CDR3. The part of the CDR3 DNA that was read is TGTGCCAGTAATAGCGGGAGTGCGGATACG. It yields the protein CASNSGSADT. The whole CDR3 is CASNSGSADTQYF. The chain uses TRBV19 and TRBJ2-3; 9 nucleotides align to TRBD2. The read falls 3 residues short of the CDR3 end, and the missing part is taken from the germline J gene. J lost 6 bases, V lost 7 bases, and 5 bases had no gene match. This CDR3 is 13 amino acids long. Germline CDR1 is LNHDA and CDR2 is SQIVND (reference sequence).

This clone was seen repeatedly, ten times or more. The read ends 3 residues before the CDR3 terminus; that terminus is restored from the germline J gene. This rearrangement joins TRBV12-3 or TRBV12-4 to TRBJ2-2; 11 nucleotides align to TRBD2. Trimming at V came to 6 bases and at J to 7 bases, leaving 7 bases not matched to a gene. The length of the CDR3 is 15 residues. The sequenced part of the CDR3 DNA is TGTGCCAGCAGAATAGCGGGAGGGCCGGTCGGGGAG. Encoded protein: CASRIAGGPVGE. The entire CDR3 reads CASRIAGGPVGELFF.

Many counts were recorded for this clone. Here the CDR3 reads CACRDRGEYTF. Partial CDR3 DNA: TGTGCCTGTCGGGACAGGGGGGAA. The chain combines TRBV30 with TRBJ1-2; 11 bases map to TRBD1. Read data end 3 residues before the CDR3 end; the end is taken from the germline J gene. CDR3 length equals 11 residues. Germline CDR1 reads GTSNPN; CDR2 reads SVGIG (reference sequence). The variable domain in full, with the rest retrieved from reference TRBV30 and TRBJ1-2, is SQTIHQWPATLVQPVGSPLSLECTVEGTSNPNLYWYRQAAGRGLQLLFYSVGIGQISSEVPQNLSASRPQDRQFILSSKKLLLSDSGFYLCACRDRGEYTFGSGTRLTVV.

This clone showed up many times. The DNA ends 3 residues before the CDR3 does, and the rest of the CDR3 is filled in from the germline J gene. The chain employs TRBV7-6 and TRBJ2-7; 12 bases align to TRBD2. The germline V gene encodes CDR1 SGHVS and CDR2 FNYEAQ. V gave up 4 bases and J gave up 2 bases; unmatched junction bases: 3. The CDR3 is made up of 15 amino acids. CDR3 bases read: TGTGCCAGCAGCTCCGGACTAGCGGGGACCTACGAG. Amino acid sequence: CASSSGLAGTYE. The CDR3, in full, reads CASSSGLAGTYEQYF.

The table lists this clone with many counts. CDR3 sequence: CASSIGAGVETQYF. Partial CDR3 DNA: TGTGCCAGTAGTATAGGTGCAGGGGTTGAGACC. The genes are TRBV19 and TRBJ2-5, with D possibly matching TRBD1 (6 bases). The read stops 3 residues short of the end of the CDR3; the missing end is completed from the germline J gene. The germline V gene encodes CDR1 LNHDA and CDR2 SQIVND (reference sequence). V shed 1 base and J shed 5 bases, with 11 bases lying between them. There are 14 residues in the CDR3.

This clone has ten or more counts. The read finishes 3 residues shy of the CDR3 end, and the germline J gene is used to complete it. The rearrangement joins TRBV19 to TRBJ2-7; D is undetermined. The CDR3 extends over 12 amino acids. V dropped 6 bases and J dropped 4 bases, with 10 bases sitting between them. Germline assignment: CDR1 LNHDA and CDR2 SQIVND (reference sequence). CDR3 sequence: CASSPSGYEQYF. Incomplete CDR3 DNA: TGTGCCAGTAGCCCTTCCGGGTACGAG.

The table lists this clone with many counts. The CDR3 end lies 3 residues beyond the end of the read and is filled in from the germline J gene. The chain is built from TRBV20-1 and TRBJ2-1; TRBD2 matches at 9 bases. Trimming took 4 bases from V and 5 from J; bases not matched to a gene: 3. This CDR3 spans 13 amino acids. The germline V gene has CDR1 DFQATT and CDR2 SNEGSKA (reference sequence). The part of the CDR3 DNA that was read is TGCAGTGCTATTAGCGGGGGAAACAATGAG. This codes for CSAISGGNNE. The complete CDR3 protein is CSAISGGNNEQFF.

Comments on this clone: The read terminates 3 residues before the CDR3 end, so the remaining end is supplied by the germline J gene. The rearrangement joins TRBV18 to TRBJ2-1; D perhaps matches TRBD1 (5 bases). Trimming stripped 3 bases from V and 3 bases from J, with 18 bases between. Per germline, CDR1 KGHSH and CDR2 LQKENI. The CDR3 loop spans 17 amino acids. Partial CDR3 DNA: TGTGCCAGCTCACCCCCTTTGACAGTTATAGACTACAATGAG. Translating gives CASSPPLTVIDYNE. The entire CDR3 protein reads CASSPPLTVIDYNEQFF.

This clone was counted ten times or more. Read data end 3 residues before the CDR3 end; the end is taken from the germline J gene. This chain uses TRBV7-9 with TRBJ2-7, with D possibly being TRBD1 (6 bases). Looked up from germline, CDR1 is SEHNR and CDR2 is FQNEAQ (reference sequence). Trimming took 4 bases from V and 5 from J, leaving 12 bases between them. This CDR3 comprises 13 residues. CDR3 in amino acids: CASSWTVVHEQYF. The DNA read from the CDR3 is TGTGCCAGCAGCTGGACAGTGGTCCACGAG. The full variable domain, its missing parts supplied by reference TRBV7-9 and TRBJ2-7, is DTGVSQNPRHKITKRGQNVTFRCDPISEHNRLYWYRQTLGQGPEFLTYFQNEAQLEKSRLLSDRFSAERPKGSFSTLEIQRTEQGDSAMYLCASSWTVVHEQYFGPGTRLTVT.

At least ten counts were recorded for this clone. The missing CDR3 end, 3 residues past where the read stops, is filled in from the germline J gene. The gene calls are TRBV5-1 and TRBJ1-2, with D perhaps TRBD1 (5 bases). Germline CDR1 SGHRS, CDR2 YFSETQ. The germline V and J ends were trimmed by 2 bases and 4 bases, with 15 bases remaining between them. The CDR3 is made up of 15 amino acids. Incomplete CDR3 DNA: TGCGCCAGCAGCTTAGGACACGGACCGATCTATGGC. Translated, it gives CASSLGHGPIYG. The CDR3 in full is CASSLGHGPIYGYTF.

By frequency in the sample, this clone is medium-sized. The CDR3 end falls 3 residues outside the read, so it is completed with the germline J gene. V usage is TRBV20-1 and J usage is TRBJ2-5, with a weak D call TRBD1 (6 bases). Germline V gene lookup returns CDR1 DFQATT and CDR2 SNEGSKA (reference sequence). V shed 6 bases and J shed 4 bases, with 18 bases lying between them. The CDR3 is 14 amino acids. The CDR3 spells CSAARGPWGETQYF. The sequenced part of the CDR3 DNA is TGCAGTGCAGCCAGGGGTCCTTGGGGAGAGACC.

This clone was seen repeatedly, ten times or more. The missing CDR3 end, 3 residues past where the read stops, is filled in from the germline J gene. This sequence joins TRBV19 and TRBJ2-7; 11 nucleotides align to TRBD2. V trimming: 4 bases; J trimming: 2 bases; junction bases outside the gene matches: 4. The CDR3 runs to 15 residues. Germline V gene lookup returns CDR1 LNHDA and CDR2 SQIVND (reference sequence). The DNA read from the CDR3 is TGTGCCAGTAGTACCGGGACTAGCGGAGCCTACGAG. It specifies CASSTGTSGAYE. The complete CDR3 protein is CASSTGTSGAYEQYF.

This clone has a count of ten or more. From the germline J gene comes the end of the CDR3, since the read stops 3 residues before it. V gene TRBV20-1 combines with J gene TRBJ2-7; no definite D call. In germline, CDR1 is DFQATT, CDR2 SNEGSKA (reference sequence). V gave up 6 bases and J gave up 6 bases, with 18 bases separating them. The CDR3 is made up of 13 amino acids. CDR3: CSAPKPAFSEQYF. The DNA read from the CDR3 is TGCAGTGCCCCAAAGCCCGCCTTTTCCGAG.

This clone was picked up many times. Sequencing ends 3 residues short of the CDR3 end; the germline J gene provides the rest. This chain links TRBV6-2 or TRBV6-3 with TRBJ2-1, with 7 bases identical to TRBD2. Germline V CDR1 and CDR2: MNHEY, SVGEGT. The CDR3 consists of 15 residues. The V segment lost 5 bases and the J segment 7 bases; nucleotides outside the gene matches: 11. The CDR3 spells CASSRPGGSMNEQFF. CDR3 bases read: TGTGCCAGCAGTCGGCCCGGCGGGAGTATGAATGAG.

This clone showed up many times. The CDR3 extends 3 residues past the end of the read, so its final part is completed from the germline J gene. The V and J genes are TRBV7-6 and TRBJ1-1; no clear D gene. This CDR3 has 10 amino acids. The germline V gene has CDR1 SGHVS and CDR2 FNYEAQ. The chain's CDR3 is CASSLGLAFF. The covered CDR3 bases are TGTGCCAGCAGCTTGGGCCTG.

In this sample, this clone turned up many times. The CDR3 goes on 3 residues after the read ends, and that part is filled in from the germline J gene. The V and J genes are TRBV7-2 and TRBJ2-3, with D uncertain. Germline CDR1 reads SGHTA; CDR2 reads FQGNSA. This CDR3 comprises 13 residues. V lost 8 bases and J 2 bases, leaving 11 bases between the germline ends. CDR3 loop: CASLAEFTDTQYF. The sequenced part of the CDR3 DNA is TGTGCCAGCTTGGCGGAGTTCACAGATACG.

This clone was seen many times. The read terminates 3 residues ahead of where the CDR3 ends, so the germline J gene completes it. The gene calls are TRBV10-3 and TRBJ1-1; no firm D call. Trimming took 4 bases from V and 1 from J, leaving 7 bases between them. Germline V gives CDR1 ENHRY, CDR2 SYGVKD. This CDR3 contains 13 residues. The part of the CDR3 DNA that was read is TGTGCCATCAGTGTAGGGTCGAACACTGAA. Its protein is CAISVGSNTE. The whole CDR3 sequence is CAISVGSNTEAFF.

This clone was counted many times. The read finishes 3 residues shy of the CDR3 end, and the germline J gene is used to complete it. The rearrangement uses TRBV20-1 and TRBJ2-7; 11 positions match TRBD2. V lost 1 base and J lost 5; bases outside the gene matches: 4. CDR1 is DFQATT and CDR2 is SNEGSKA in the germline V gene (reference sequence). CDR3 length equals 14 residues. Partial CDR3 DNA: TGCAGTGCTAGAGGACTAGCGGGATTACACGAG. Residues: CSARGLAGLHE. The complete CDR3 reads CSARGLAGLHEQYF.